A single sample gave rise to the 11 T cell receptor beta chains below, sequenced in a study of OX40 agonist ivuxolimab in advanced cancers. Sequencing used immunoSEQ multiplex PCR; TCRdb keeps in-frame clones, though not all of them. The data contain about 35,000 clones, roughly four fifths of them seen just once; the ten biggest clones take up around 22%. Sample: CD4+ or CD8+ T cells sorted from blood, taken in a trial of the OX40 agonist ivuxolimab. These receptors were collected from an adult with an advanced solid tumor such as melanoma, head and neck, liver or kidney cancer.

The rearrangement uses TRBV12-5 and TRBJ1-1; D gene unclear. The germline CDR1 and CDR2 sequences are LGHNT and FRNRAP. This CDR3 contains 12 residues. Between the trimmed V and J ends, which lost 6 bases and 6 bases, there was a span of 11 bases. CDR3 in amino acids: CASGPGGSEAFF. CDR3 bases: TGTGCTAGTGGCCCGGGTGGGTCTGAAGCTTTCTTT.

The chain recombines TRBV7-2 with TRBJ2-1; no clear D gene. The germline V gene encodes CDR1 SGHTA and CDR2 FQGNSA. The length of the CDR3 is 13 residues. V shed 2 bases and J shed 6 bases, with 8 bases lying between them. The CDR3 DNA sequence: TGTGCCAGCAGCTTAATTGGTGGCAATGAGCAGTTCTTC. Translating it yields CASSLIGGNEQFF.

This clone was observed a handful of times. The CDR3 reads CASSFTGFDEQYF. The CDR3 DNA reads TGTGCCAGCAGCTTTACAGGTTTCGACGAGCAGTACTTC. The rearrangement links TRBV5-4 to TRBJ2-7; a weak D match, TRBD1 (5 bases). The CDR3 is made up of 13 amino acids. Trimming took off 2 bases at V and 5 bases at J, with 11 bases between the two ends. The germline CDR1 and CDR2 sequences are SGHNT and YYREEE (reference sequence). Filled out from reference TRBV5-4 and TRBJ2-7, the complete variable domain reads ETGVTQSPTHLIKTRGQQVTLRCSSQSGHNTVSWYQQALGQGPQFIFQYYREEENGRGNFPPRFSGLQFPNYSSELNVNALELDDSALYLCASSFTGFDEQYFGPGTRLTVT.

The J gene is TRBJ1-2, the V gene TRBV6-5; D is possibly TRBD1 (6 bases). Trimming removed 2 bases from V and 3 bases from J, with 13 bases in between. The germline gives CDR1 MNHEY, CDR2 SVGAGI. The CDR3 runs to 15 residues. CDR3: CASSYRGVGHYGYTF. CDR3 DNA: TGTGCCAGCAGTTACAGGGGGGTGGGGCACTATGGCTACACCTTC.

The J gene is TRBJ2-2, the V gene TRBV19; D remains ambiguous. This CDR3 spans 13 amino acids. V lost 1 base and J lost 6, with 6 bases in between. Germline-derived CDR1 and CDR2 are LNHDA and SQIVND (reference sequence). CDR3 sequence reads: CASSIGSPGELFF. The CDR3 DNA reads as TGTGCCAGTAGTATAGGATCGCCCGGGGAGCTGTTTTTT.

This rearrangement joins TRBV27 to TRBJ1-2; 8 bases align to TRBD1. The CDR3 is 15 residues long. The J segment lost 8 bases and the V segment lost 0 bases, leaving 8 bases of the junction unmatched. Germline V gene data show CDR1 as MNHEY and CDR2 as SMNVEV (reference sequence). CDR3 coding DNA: TGTGCCAGCAGTTTATCTCCAGGGGGCGCGTGGGGCTACACCTTC. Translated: CASSLSPGGAWGYTF.

CDR3 nucleotides: TGCGCCAGCAGCCCGGGACTAGCGATTGACGGGGAGCTGTTTTTT. Protein product: CASSPGLAIDGELFF. The chain combines TRBV5-1 with TRBJ2-2, with 10 bases that match TRBD2. Germline V gene lookup returns CDR1 SGHRS and CDR2 YFSETQ. J lost 7 bases, V lost 4 bases, and 7 bases had no gene match. The CDR3 runs 15 residues.

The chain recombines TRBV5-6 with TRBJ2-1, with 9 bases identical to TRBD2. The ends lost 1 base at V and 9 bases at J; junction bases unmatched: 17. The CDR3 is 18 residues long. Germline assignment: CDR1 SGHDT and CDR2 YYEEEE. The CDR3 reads CASSLKRGAPLYNSEQFF. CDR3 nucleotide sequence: TGTGCCAGCAGCTTGAAGCGGGGGGCCCCCCTCTACAATAGTGAGCAGTTCTTC.

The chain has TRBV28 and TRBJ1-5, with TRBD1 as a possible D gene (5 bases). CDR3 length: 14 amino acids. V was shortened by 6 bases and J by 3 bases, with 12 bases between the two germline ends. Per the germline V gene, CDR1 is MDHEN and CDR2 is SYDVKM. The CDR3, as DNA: TGTGCCAGCAGGAATGCAGGGCTCAATCAGCCCCAGCATTTT. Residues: CASRNAGLNQPQHF.

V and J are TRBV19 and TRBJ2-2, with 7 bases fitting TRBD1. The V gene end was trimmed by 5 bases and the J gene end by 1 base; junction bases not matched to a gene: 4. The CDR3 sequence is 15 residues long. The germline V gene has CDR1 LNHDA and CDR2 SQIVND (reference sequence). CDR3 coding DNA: TGTGCCAGTAGTTCCGGGACAGAGAACACCGGGGAGCTGTTTTTT. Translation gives CASSSGTENTGELFF.

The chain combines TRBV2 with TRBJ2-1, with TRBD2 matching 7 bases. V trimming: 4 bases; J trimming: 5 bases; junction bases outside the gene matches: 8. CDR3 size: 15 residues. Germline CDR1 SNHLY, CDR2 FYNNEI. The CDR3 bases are TGTGCCAGCAGTGTGTCGCCTAGCGGAAACAATGAGCAGTTCTTC. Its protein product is CASSVSPSGNNEQFF.